The 16 T cell receptor beta chains given below trace back to one sample, sequenced in a study of cytomegalovirus exposure and HLA in healthy donors. With 60 Vbeta and 13 Jbeta primers, the PCR was carried out. Assay: immunoSEQ multiplex PCR; the TCRdb copy retains only in-frame clones and omits some. The repertoire holds about 150,000 clones, with about four fifths as singletons. Sequencing used PBMCs. The receptors originated from a man aged 50 to 59 in good health and CMV-seropositive.

The genes are TRBV5-8 and TRBJ2-3, with 10 bases matching TRBD2. CDR1 is SGHTS, CDR2 YDEGEE, per germline. The J segment lost 2 bases and the V segment lost 0 bases, leaving 6 bases of the junction unmatched. The CDR3 is 17 amino acids. The CDR3 sequence: CASSLAALAGITDTQYF. As DNA, the CDR3 is TGTGCCAGCAGCTTGGCCGCACTAGCGGGAATCACAGATACGCAGTATTTT.

This clone was counted between two and nine times. This chain uses TRBV5-1 with TRBJ2-7, with 9 bases fitting TRBD2. This CDR3 is built from 18 residues. Germline V gene data show CDR1 as SGHRS and CDR2 as YFSETQ. V was pared by 2 bases and J by 5 bases, with 17 bases of the junction left unmatched. CDR3 sequence: CASSLKDPSGILLHEQYF. For the CDR3, the DNA is TGCGCCAGCAGCTTAAAAGACCCTAGCGGGATACTGCTGCACGAGCAGTACTTC.

The genes are TRBV5-1 and TRBJ1-3; the D gene is possibly TRBD1 (6 bases). Germline CDR1 reads SGHRS; CDR2 reads YFSETQ. This CDR3 region has 16 residues. The V end was cut by 2 bases, the J end by 4 bases, with 16 bases between. CDR3 bases: TGCGCCAGCAGCTTCTCTCCCCAGGGGAACGGAAACACCATATATTTT. Its protein product is CASSFSPQGNGNTIYF.

The V and J genes are TRBV6-6 and TRBJ2-7; tentative D call: TRBD1 (5 bases). Germline V gives CDR1 MNHNY, CDR2 SVGAGI (reference sequence). This CDR3 is 14 amino acids long. Trimming removed 7 bases from V and 3 bases from J, with 16 bases in between. The CDR3 nucleotides are TGTGCCAGCAAGTCGACAGAACACCTCTACGAGCAGTACTTC. This codes for CASKSTEHLYEQYF.

V gene TRBV5-4 combines with J gene TRBJ2-7; 9 bases are a match to TRBD1. J lost 6 bases, V lost 6 bases, and 10 bases had no gene match. This CDR3 comprises 14 residues. Per the germline V gene, CDR1 is SGHNT and CDR2 is YYREEE (reference sequence). The CDR3 sequence: CASTRGQGGSEQYF. The DNA of the CDR3 is TGTGCCAGCACCCGGGGACAGGGTGGATCCGAGCAGTACTTC.

The rearrangement links TRBV30 to TRBJ2-3, with 7 bases fitting TRBD2. Trimming cost V 0 bases and J 4 bases; bases outside gene matches: 13. CDR1 and CDR2 (germline): GTSNPN, SVGIG (reference sequence). CDR3 length: 17 amino acids. The CDR3 reads CAWSVLRTSGVADTQYF. Written as DNA, the CDR3 is TGTGCCTGGAGTGTACTTCGGACTAGTGGTGTCGCAGATACGCAGTATTTT. Using reference TRBV30 and TRBJ2-3 for the parts outside the CDR3, the full variable domain is SQTIHQWPATLVQPVGSPLSLECTVEGTSNPNLYWYRQAAGRGLQLLFYSVGIGQISSEVPQNLSASRPQDRQFILSSKKLLLSDSGFYLCAWSVLRTSGVADTQYFGPGTRLTVL.

This sequence joins TRBV5-1 and TRBJ2-2, with 9 bases identical to TRBD2. CDR3 length: 16 amino acids. Trimming cost V 4 bases and J 5 bases; bases outside gene matches: 9. Germline CDR1 and CDR2: SGHRS and YFSETQ. In nucleotides, the CDR3 is TGCGCCAGCAGCCCCCAGGCGGGAGGGGAGACCGGGGAGCTGTTTTTT. Protein: CASSPQAGGETGELFF.

This clone was seen a handful of times. The chain couples TRBV30 to TRBJ2-7, with 11 bases identical to TRBD2. The CDR3 runs to 14 residues. V lost 0 bases and J lost 2; bases outside the gene matches: 0. CDR1 is GTSNPN and CDR2 is SVGIG in the germline V gene (reference sequence). CDR3 loop: CAWSVLAGAYEQYF. In DNA form, the CDR3 reads TGTGCCTGGAGTGTACTAGCGGGAGCCTACGAGCAGTACTTC.

The chain is built from TRBV2 and TRBJ2-3; possibly TRBD1 for D (5 bases). Trimming shortened V by 3 bases and J by 4 bases, and 11 bases separated the two germline ends. The germline V gene has CDR1 SNHLY and CDR2 FYNNEI. CDR3 length: 14 amino acids. The CDR3, as DNA: TGTGCCAGCAGTGAGTCAGGGATGGCAGATACGCAGTATTTT. The encoded protein is CASSESGMADTQYF.

The chain couples TRBV29-1 to TRBJ2-3, with TRBD1 identical over 9 bases. Looked up from germline, CDR1 is SQVTM and CDR2 is ANQGSEA. Unmatched junction bases numbered 7, after V lost 7 bases and J lost 2 bases. This CDR3 is 14 amino acids long. For the CDR3, the DNA is TGCAGCGCAGCGGGACAGGGTCACACAGATACGCAGTATTTT. Translating gives CSAAGQGHTDTQYF.

The chain is built from TRBV6-5 and TRBJ1-5; the match to TRBD1 covers 9 bases. V dropped 6 bases and J dropped 2; count of bases not matched to a gene: 5. The germline V gene has CDR1 MNHEY and CDR2 SVGAGI. The CDR3 length is 15 residues. The CDR3 DNA is TGTGCCAGCAGGGAGACAGGGGGTCGCAATCAGCCCCAGCATTTT. Its protein is CASRETGGRNQPQHF.

This clone has just a few counts. The chain carries TRBV4-1 and TRBJ2-7; 9 bases are a match to TRBD2. Germline assignment: CDR1 MGHRA and CDR2 YSYEKL. V was pared by 0 bases and J by 4 bases, with 13 bases of the junction left unmatched. The CDR3 spans 18 residues. The CDR3 is CASSQEGASSGETYEQYF. The CDR3 DNA is TGCGCCAGCAGCCAAGAAGGGGCTTCTAGCGGGGAAACATACGAGCAGTACTTC.

The V call is TRBV9, the J call TRBJ2-7; 9 bases match TRBD2. Germline values: CDR1 SGDLS, CDR2 YYNGEE. J was trimmed by 2 bases and V by 4 bases; bases with no gene match: 4. This CDR3 has 14 amino acids. CDR3 nucleotide sequence: TGTGCCAGCAGCCCAGCTAGCGGGACCTACGAGCAGTACTTC. Its translation: CASSPASGTYEQYF.

The rearrangement joins TRBV5-1 to TRBJ2-2; D is uncertain. The V gene lost 5 bases and the J gene lost 4 bases, with 12 bases spanning the gap. Germline CDR1 and CDR2: SGHRS and YFSETQ. This CDR3 has 14 residues. As DNA, the CDR3 is TGCGCCAGCAGTTTATTGCGAAGCACCGGGGAGCTGTTTTTT. It yields the protein CASSLLRSTGELFF.

The V and J genes are TRBV28 and TRBJ2-5; 9 nucleotides match TRBD2. CDR1 is MDHEN, CDR2 SYDVKM, per germline. After removal of 11 bases from V and 5 bases from J, the junction contained 6 bases not matched to a gene. This CDR3 has 12 amino acids. The CDR3 coding sequence is TGTGCCGCGGGACTAGCTTTTGAGACCCAGTACTTC. Translated: CAAGLAFETQYF.

Comment on this clone: A read error may produce the germline difference seen at one junction end. This chain joins TRBV13 and TRBJ2-5; the match to TRBD1 covers 10 bases. Germline-derived CDR1 and CDR2 are PRHDT and FYEKMQ (reference sequence). CDR3 length: 15 amino acids. The CDR3 DNA sequence: TGTGCCAGCAGCCTAGGGGGGACAGGGGAAGAGACCCAGTACTTC. Its translation is CASSLGGTGEETQYF.